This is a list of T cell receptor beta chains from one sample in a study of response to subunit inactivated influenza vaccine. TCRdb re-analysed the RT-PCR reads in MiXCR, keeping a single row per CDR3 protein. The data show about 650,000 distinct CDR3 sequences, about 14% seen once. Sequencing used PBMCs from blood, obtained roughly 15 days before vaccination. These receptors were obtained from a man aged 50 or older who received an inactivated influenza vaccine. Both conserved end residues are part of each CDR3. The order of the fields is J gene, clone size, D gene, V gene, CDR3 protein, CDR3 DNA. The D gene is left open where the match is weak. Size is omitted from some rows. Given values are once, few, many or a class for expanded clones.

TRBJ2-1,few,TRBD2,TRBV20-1,CSARSSGRASYNEQFF,TGCAGTGCTAGGTCTAGCGGGAGGGCCAGCTACAATGAGCAGTTCTTC
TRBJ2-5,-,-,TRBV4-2,CASSQDSGLSGETQYF,TGTGCCAGCAGCCAAGATTCGGGCTTGTCCGGGGAGACCCAGTACTTC
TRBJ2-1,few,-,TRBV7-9,CASSPIPLSYNEQFF,TGTGCCAGCAGCCCTATACCGCTCTCCTACAATGAGCAGTTCTTC
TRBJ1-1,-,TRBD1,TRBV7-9,CASGNRDRTMNTEAFF,TGTGCCAGCGGAAACCGGGACAGGACGATGAACACTGAAGCTTTCTTT
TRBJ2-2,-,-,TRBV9,CASSVDGGPRTGELFF,TGTGCCAGCAGCGTAGATGGAGGGCCCAGGACCGGGGAGCTGTTTTTT
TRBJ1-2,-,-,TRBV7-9,CASSTYGRSANFGYTF,TGTGCCAGCAGCACCTATGGGCGTTCGGCTAACTTTGGCTACACCTTC
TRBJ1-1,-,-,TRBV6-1,CATMGGMNTEAFF,TGTGCCACCATGGGGGGGATGAACACTGAAGCTTTCTTT
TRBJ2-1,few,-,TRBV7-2,CASSPAYGNEQFF,TGTGCCAGCAGCCCCGCTTACGGGAATGAGCAGTTCTTC
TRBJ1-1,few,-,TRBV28,CASKARLRGRAEAFF,TGTGCCAGCAAGGCCCGCCTGAGGGGGAGGGCTGAAGCTTTCTTT
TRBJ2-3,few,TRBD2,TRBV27,CASSLNSGRGDTQYF,TGTGCCAGCAGTTTGAATAGCGGGAGAGGAGATACGCAGTATTTT
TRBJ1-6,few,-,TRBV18,CASSPQGISPLHF,TGTGCCAGCTCACCACAAGGGATTTCACCCCTCCACTTT
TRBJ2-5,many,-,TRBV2,CASSVAETQYF,TGTGCCAGCAGTGTCGCGGAGACCCAGTACTTC
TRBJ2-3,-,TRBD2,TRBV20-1,CSARDRAGGNTDTQYF,TGCAGTGCTAGAGATCGAGCGGGAGGAAACACAGATACGCAGTATTTT
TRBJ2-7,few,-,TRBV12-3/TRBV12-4,CASSLGIAASGDEQYF,TGTGCCAGCAGTTTAGGGATAGCAGCATCTGGGGACGAGCAGTACTTC
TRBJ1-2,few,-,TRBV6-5,CASSSRVTNYGYTF,TGTGCCAGCAGTTCCAGGGTTACTAACTATGGCTACACCTTC
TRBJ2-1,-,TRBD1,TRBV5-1,CASRQTGGDEQFF,TGCGCCAGCAGACAGACAGGGGGCGATGAGCAGTTCTTC
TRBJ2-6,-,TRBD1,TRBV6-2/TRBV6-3,CASTLTSRTGQPLAGANVLTF,TGTGCCAGCACCCTCACCTCGAGAACGGGACAGCCCTTAGCTGGGGCCAACGTCCTGACTTTC
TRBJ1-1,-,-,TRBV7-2,CASIPLGQVAEAFF,TGTGCCAGCATCCCCTTAGGGCAGGTTGCTGAAGCTTTCTTT
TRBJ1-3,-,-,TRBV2,CASSGDGLSGNTIYF,TGTGCCAGCAGTGGGGACGGCCTCTCTGGAAACACCATATATTTT
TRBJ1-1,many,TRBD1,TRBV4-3,CASSQARDRNTEAFF,TGCGCCAGCAGCCAGGCCCGGGACAGAAACACTGAAGCTTTCTTT
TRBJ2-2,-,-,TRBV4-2,CASSQTEHRSGELFF,TGTGCCAGCAGCCAAACTGAACATCGCTCCGGGGAGCTGTTTTTT
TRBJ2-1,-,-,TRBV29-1,CSATAHNEQFF,TGCAGCGCCACAGCACACAATGAGCAGTTCTTC
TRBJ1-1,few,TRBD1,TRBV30,CAWSHRGPTVFF,TGTGCCTGGAGTCACAGGGGACCCACGGTTTTCTTT
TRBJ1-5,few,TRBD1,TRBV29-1,CSATTGTGGGQPQHF,TGCAGCGCTACGACCGGGACAGGGGGCGGTCAGCCCCAGCATTTT
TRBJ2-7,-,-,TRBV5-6,CASSLRGVWSRDYQDEQYF,TGTGCCAGCAGCCTGAGGGGGGTGTGGTCCCGGGACTACCAAGACGAGCAGTACTTC
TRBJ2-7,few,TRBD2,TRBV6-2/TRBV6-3,CASSYLGGGTYEQYF,TGTGCCAGCAGTTACTTGGGCGGGGGTACCTACGAGCAGTACTTC
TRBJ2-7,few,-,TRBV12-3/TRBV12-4,CASSLRDPVSSYEQYF,TGTGCCAGCAGTTTACGGGACCCAGTGAGCTCCTACGAGCAGTACTTC
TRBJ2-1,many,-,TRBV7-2,CASSLKRTSGPYNEQFF,TGTGCCAGCAGCTTAAAGAGAACGTCAGGACCCTACAATGAGCAGTTCTTC
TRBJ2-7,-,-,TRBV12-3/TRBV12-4,CASSLPPRGVYYEQYF,TGTGCCAGCAGCCTACCCCCGAGGGGGGTTTATTACGAGCAGTACTTC